One and the same sample provided the 25 T cell receptor beta chains below, sequenced in a study of shared clonotypes between healthy human individuals. The protocol was immunoSEQ multiplex PCR, while the TCRdb copy is restricted to in-frame clones and leaves out a portion. The sample holds 2.5 million or so clones, more than 80% seen once. Material: naive CD4+ T cells sorted from blood. Subset defined: CD45RA+ positively selected. The receptors were sampled from a young man in good health.

The chain's CDR3 is CASSEAGNSGNTIYF. DNA of the CDR3: TGTGCCAGCAGTGAAGCGGGGAACTCTGGAAACACCATATATTTT. V and J are TRBV6-1 and TRBJ1-3; D gene uncertain. V lost 0 bases and J lost 0, with 6 bases in between. Germline CDR1 is MNHNS and CDR2 is SASEGT. The CDR3 spans 15 residues.

The chain uses TRBV7-9 and TRBJ2-1; 9 positions agree with TRBD1. J lost 6 bases, V lost 0 bases, and 9 bases had no gene match. The CDR3 loop spans 17 amino acids. Germline V gene lookup returns CDR1 SEHNR and CDR2 FQNEAQ (reference sequence). CDR3 amino acids: CASSLAGGGTGFNEQFF. The CDR3 DNA reads TGTGCCAGCAGCTTAGCGGGAGGTGGGACAGGGTTCAATGAGCAGTTCTTC.

V usage is TRBV5-6 and J usage is TRBJ2-7; no definite D call. CDR1 and CDR2 (germline): SGHDT, YYEEEE. Trimming pared 4 bases from V and 0 bases from J, leaving 11 bases between. This CDR3 spans 14 amino acids. The CDR3 sequence is CASSRWQSSYEQYF. The DNA for the CDR3 is TGTGCCAGCAGCCGCTGGCAGAGCTCCTACGAGCAGTACTTC.

The chain is built from TRBV9 and TRBJ2-7; D ambiguous. The CDR3 extends over 14 amino acids. V dropped 0 bases and J dropped 0 bases, with 7 bases sitting between them. Germline assignment: CDR1 SGDLS and CDR2 YYNGEE. Here the CDR3 reads CASSVAVDSYEQYF. CDR3 nucleotide sequence: TGTGCCAGCAGCGTAGCGGTTGACTCCTACGAGCAGTACTTC.

V gene TRBV2 combines with J gene TRBJ2-7, with D possibly matching TRBD2 (6 bases). Between the trimmed V and J ends, which lost 6 bases and 2 bases, there was a span of 14 bases. The germline CDR1 and CDR2 sequences are SNHLY and FYNNEI. The CDR3 covers 14 residues. The CDR3 nucleotides are TGTGCCAGCAGCCCTGCGGGGTACACCTACGAGCAGTACTTC. Encoded protein: CASSPAGYTYEQYF.

The V gene is TRBV19, the J gene TRBJ2-7; the match to TRBD1 covers 11 bases. V shed 4 bases and J 7 bases; nucleotides not matched to a gene: 9. The CDR3 totals 15 residues. The V gene's germline CDR1 is LNHDA and CDR2 SQIVND (reference sequence). In DNA, the CDR3 is TGTGCCAGTAGTACCGCGGCCGGGACAGGGGGAGAGCAGTACTTC. Protein: CASSTAAGTGGEQYF.

As regards this clone: The same CDR3 is also encoded by other DNA sequences in this sample. The J gene is TRBJ2-1, the V gene TRBV2; D remains unclear. CDR1 is SNHLY, CDR2 FYNNEI, per germline. V was clipped by 3 bases and J by 6 bases, with 9 bases between them. The CDR3 is made up of 13 amino acids. The CDR3: CASSEAGINEQFF. As DNA, the CDR3 is TGTGCCAGCAGTGAGGCAGGAATCAATGAGCAGTTCTTC.

The genes are TRBV6-5 and TRBJ2-7; TRBD2 aligns across 9 bases. Germline V gene sequence: CDR1 MNHEY, CDR2 SVGAGI. This CDR3 contains 14 residues. With V trimmed by 6 bases and J by 2 bases, 5 bases remained unmatched. In DNA, the CDR3 is TGTGCCAGCAGGCGGGCTAGCGGGACCTACGAGCAGTACTTC. This translates into CASRRASGTYEQYF.

This rearrangement joins TRBV30 to TRBJ2-1; 8 bases are shared with TRBD2. J gave up 8 bases and V 4 bases, and 10 bases lay outside the gene matches. There are 14 residues in the CDR3. The V gene's germline CDR1 is GTSNPN and CDR2 SVGIG (reference sequence). The CDR3 loop is CAWTKGLERDEQFF. CDR3 DNA: TGTGCCTGGACCAAGGGACTAGAGCGGGATGAGCAGTTCTTC. The full variable domain, in which reference TRBV30 and TRBJ2-1 provide the parts outside the CDR3, is SQTIHQWPATLVQPVGSPLSLECTVEGTSNPNLYWYRQAAGRGLQLLFYSVGIGQISSEVPQNLSASRPQDRQFILSSKKLLLSDSGFYLCAWTKGLERDEQFFGPGTRLTVL.

Remarks on this clone: This could be a read error, since a much larger clone is one nucleotide away. The chain links TRBV7-3 to TRBJ2-2; D remains unclear. Trimming shortened V by 5 bases and J by 3 bases, and 4 bases separated the two germline ends. CDR3 length: 12 residues. Germline V gene data show CDR1 as SGHTA and CDR2 as FQGTGA. The CDR3 loop reads CASSIDTGELFF. The CDR3 DNA reads as TGTGCCAGCAGCATCGACACCGGGGAGCTGTTTTTT.

This rearrangement joins TRBV27 to TRBJ1-6; D unclear. CDR3 length: 13 amino acids. CDR1 is MNHEY, CDR2 SMNVEV, per germline (reference sequence). V was pared by 1 base and J by 10 bases, with 8 bases between. The CDR3 protein is CASSLWDGSPLHF. As DNA, the CDR3 is TGTGCCAGCAGTTTATGGGATGGCTCACCCCTCCACTTT.

The chain has TRBV5-1 and TRBJ1-1, with a weak D call TRBD1 (5 bases). V lost 5 bases and J lost 7, with 12 bases in between. The CDR3 consists of 12 residues. Germline V CDR1 and CDR2: SGHRS, YFSETQ. The CDR3: CASSQPGIEAFF. The CDR3 DNA reads as TGCGCCAGCAGTCAGCCAGGGATTGAAGCTTTCTTT.

In regard to this clone: Other DNA sequences of this sample code for an identical CDR3. The genes are TRBV9 and TRBJ2-5; D is undetermined. The germline gives CDR1 SGDLS, CDR2 YYNGEE. The CDR3 loop spans 14 amino acids. Trimming stripped 1 base from V and 2 bases from J, with 9 bases between. DNA of the CDR3: TGTGCCAGCAGCGTAACGGACCGGCAAGAGACCCAGTACTTC. This codes for CASSVTDRQETQYF.

CDR3 DNA: TGTGCCTGGAGGCTTCCGGGACAGGGATCCTACGAGCAGTACTTC. This translates into CAWRLPGQGSYEQYF. This rearrangement joins TRBV30 to TRBJ2-7; 9 bases line up with TRBD1. The CDR3 has 15 residues. V lost 3 bases to trimming and J lost 1 base; unmatched junction nucleotides: 7. CDR1 is GTSNPN and CDR2 is SVGIG in the germline V gene (reference sequence).

The V gene is TRBV28, the J gene TRBJ1-3, with D hard to call. Trimming took 7 bases from V and 2 from J, leaving 15 bases between them. CDR1 MDHEN and CDR2 SYDVKM come from the germline V gene. The CDR3 is 15 amino acids. CDR3 DNA sequence: TGTGCCAGCACCCTTCTGCCGGGAACTGGAAACACCATATATTTT. This codes for CASTLLPGTGNTIYF. The full variable domain, in which reference TRBV28 and TRBJ1-3 provide the parts outside the CDR3, is DVKVTQSSRYLVKRTGEKVFLECVQDMDHENMFWYRQDPGLGLRLIYFSYDVKMKEKGDIPEGYSVSREKKERFSLILESASTNQTSMYLCASTLLPGTGNTIYFGEGSWLTVV.

This sequence joins TRBV29-1 and TRBJ1-2; D uncertain. Trimming took 4 bases from V and 8 from J, leaving 14 bases between them. Germline V gives CDR1 SQVTM, CDR2 ANQGSEA. The CDR3 is made up of 12 amino acids. The CDR3 nucleotides read TGCAGCGTTGTACGGGGTCCGCTAGGCTACACCTTC. Translation: CSVVRGPLGYTF.

This clone was recorded only once. This chain joins TRBV14 and TRBJ1-1; D might be TRBD1 (5 bases). Trimming took 1 base from V and 5 from J, leaving 17 bases between them. Germline CDR1 is SGHDN and CDR2 is FVKESK. The CDR3 covers 16 residues. The CDR3 sequence is CASSQVMPGRVTEAFF. CDR3 sequence (DNA): TGTGCCAGCAGCCAAGTAATGCCGGGGCGGGTAACTGAAGCTTTCTTT.

This clone was observed a single time. V and J are TRBV6-1 and TRBJ1-3, with D unclear. Deletions cut 2 bases from V and 2 bases from J, with 7 bases between. The CDR3 runs 14 residues. The germline V gene encodes CDR1 MNHNS and CDR2 SASEGT. CDR3 amino acids: CASSERPAGNTIYF. The CDR3 nucleotides read TGTGCCAGCAGTGAAAGACCGGCTGGAAACACCATATATTTT.

The V and J genes are TRBV7-2 and TRBJ2-1; no clear D gene. V was pared by 7 bases and J by 5 bases, with 12 bases between. This CDR3 has 13 residues. Germline CDR1 SGHTA, CDR2 FQGNSA. The CDR3 DNA is TGTGCCAGCACCCTGGCACTGAACAATGAGCAGTTCTTC. Protein product: CASTLALNNEQFF.

This chain uses TRBV30 with TRBJ1-5; D is undetermined. The germline CDR1 and CDR2 sequences are GTSNPN and SVGIG (reference sequence). Trimming took 2 bases from V and 3 from J, leaving 11 bases between them. The CDR3 is made up of 14 amino acids. The CDR3 DNA follows: TGTGCCTGGAGTTTTTCGGGCGCCAATCAGCCCCAGCATTTT. Translation: CAWSFSGANQPQHF.

The chain employs TRBV2 and TRBJ2-2; perhaps D is TRBD1 or TRBD2 (6 bases each). Between the trimmed V and J ends, which lost 4 bases and 4 bases, there was a span of 13 bases. This CDR3 has 15 residues. Germline assignment: CDR1 SNHLY and CDR2 FYNNEI. The CDR3: CASSARGAITGELFF. CDR3 in DNA: TGTGCCAGCAGTGCGAGGGGGGCGATCACCGGGGAGCTGTTTTTT.

This chain uses TRBV28 with TRBJ2-3, with TRBD1 as a possible D gene (6 bases). Germline CDR1 MDHEN, CDR2 SYDVKM. With 7 bases removed from V and 5 bases from J, the gap between germline ends came to 13 bases. The CDR3 spans 13 residues. The CDR3 DNA reads TGTGCCAGCACCTTACAGGGTATAGATACGCAGTATTTT. This codes for CASTLQGIDTQYF.

Concerning this clone itself: The sample holds other DNA sequences that translate to the same CDR3. The V gene is TRBV12-5, the J gene TRBJ2-5; the match to TRBD1 covers 9 bases. The CDR3 has 15 residues. Germline assignment: CDR1 LGHNT and CDR2 FRNRAP. V lost 3 bases, J lost 2 bases, and 4 bases stayed unmatched. CDR3 nucleotide sequence: TGTGCTAGTGGTTTAGGGACAGGGAAACAAGAGACCCAGTACTTC. It translates to CASGLGTGKQETQYF.

The chain is built from TRBV6-1 and TRBJ2-7, with D uncertain. Germline CDR1 reads MNHNS; CDR2 reads SASEGT. Trimming shortened V by 6 bases and J by 0 bases, and 15 bases separated the two germline ends. There are 15 residues in the CDR3. The CDR3 loop reads CASSGHRSNSYEQYF. In nucleotides, the CDR3 is TGTGCCAGCAGCGGTCATCGGAGCAACTCCTACGAGCAGTACTTC.

The chain combines TRBV21-1 with TRBJ2-3; the D segment call TRBD2 is taken from the table without a DNA check. TRBV21-1 is a documented pseudogene. The CDR3 sequence is 21 residues long. The CDR3 is CASSKARPPSGGAYMEDTQYF. The CDR3 nucleotides read TGTGCCAGCAGCAAAGCTCGACCCCCTAGCGGGGGGGCCTATATGGAAGATACGCAGTATTTT.